Shown below are 26 T cell receptor beta chains from a single sample sequenced in a study of cytomegalovirus exposure and HLA in healthy donors (dated by TCRdb to about 2017). Preparation of the library involved the immunoSEQ multiplex PCR assay. For the multiplex PCR, a mixture combining 60 forward primers for TCR Vbeta segments and 13 reverse primers for TCR Jbeta segments was used. TCRdb took over this immuneACCESS table, retaining in-frame rearrangements with V and J assigned. Such tables are incomplete; in checked studies, under half of the missing clones stem from an unresolved V gene, and the remainder is unexplained. The sample data list around 190,000 clones, and approximately 79% of these were observed just once. Jointly, the top ten make up around 0.74% of the sample. Material for sequencing was PBMCs. These receptors came from a woman aged 40 to 50 in good health and CMV-seronegative.

This chain uses TRBV7-2 with TRBJ2-7, with D possibly being TRBD1 (6 bases). The CDR3 is 12 residues long. Germline V lookup: CDR1 SGHTA, CDR2 FQGNSA. The germline V and J ends were trimmed by 6 bases and 6 bases, with 12 bases remaining between them. Here the CDR3 reads CASRRTGSEQYF. The CDR3 coding sequence is TGTGCCAGCAGGCGAACAGGGAGCGAGCAGTACTTC.

This chain connects TRBV7-3 to TRBJ2-3; TRBD2 might be the D (7 bases). The ends were cut back, 2 bases at V and 5 bases at J, with 11 bases in the middle. CDR1 and CDR2 (germline): SGHTA, FQGTGA. The CDR3 is 14 amino acids. The chain's CDR3 is CASSLGGGVDTQYF. The CDR3 DNA sequence: TGTGCCAGCAGCTTAGGCGGGGGCGTAGATACGCAGTATTTT.

This chain's CDR3 is CSPLIGKAGGSDEQYF. CDR3 in DNA: TGCAGCCCCCTCATAGGGAAGGCGGGCGGGTCCGACGAGCAGTACTTC. V gene TRBV29-1 combines with J gene TRBJ2-7; TRBD2 might be the D (5 bases). Looked up from germline, CDR1 is SQVTM and CDR2 is ANQGSEA. The CDR3 totals 16 residues. Trimming cost V 8 bases and J 5 bases, with 28 bases left between them.

The chain combines TRBV2 with TRBJ2-2; TRBD1 matches at 7 bases. Germline CDR1 reads SNHLY; CDR2 reads FYNNEI. Germline trimming cut 6 bases from V and 8 bases from J; bases unmatched to any gene: 9. The CDR3 is 14 amino acids. The CDR3 sequence is CASRGTAIGGELFF. The CDR3, as DNA: TGTGCCAGCAGGGGGACAGCGATCGGTGGGGAGCTGTTTTTT.

J is TRBJ2-3 and V is TRBV5-1; TRBD2 matches at 11 bases. CDR3 size: 17 residues. The germline V gene encodes CDR1 SGHRS and CDR2 YFSETQ. Losses at the gene ends were 2 bases for V and 1 base for J; bases not matched to a gene: 6. CDR3 sequence: CASSLKRLAGRTDTQYF. The CDR3 DNA sequence: TGCGCCAGCAGCTTAAAGCGACTAGCGGGGCGCACAGATACGCAGTATTTT.

The V call is TRBV5-1, the J call TRBJ2-7, with 8 bases lining up with TRBD1. Germline lookup yields CDR1 SGHRS and CDR2 YFSETQ. V shed 0 bases, J shed 6 bases, and the junction held 8 bases outside the gene matches. CDR3 length: 15 residues. The CDR3 nucleotides are TGCGCCAGCAGCTTGGATAGGACAGGGCAGCCCGAGCAGTACTTC. This translates into CASSLDRTGQPEQYF. Full variable domain (missing parts from reference TRBV5-1 and TRBJ2-7): KAGVTQTPRYLIKTRGQQVTLSCSPISGHRSVSWYQQTPGQGLQFLFEYFSETQRNKGNFPGRFSGRQFSNSRSEMNVSTLELGDSALYLCASSLDRTGQPEQYFGPGTRLTVT.

In its sample, this clone was seen once. The chain is built from TRBV5-1 and TRBJ1-4, with TRBD1 identical over 7 bases. CDR1 is SGHRS and CDR2 is YFSETQ in the germline V gene. The CDR3 extends over 16 amino acids. V was pared by 0 bases and J by 8 bases, with 10 bases of the junction left unmatched. The CDR3: CASSLVASGGNEKLFF. The DNA of the CDR3 is TGCGCCAGCAGCTTGGTTGCTTCAGGGGGGAACGAAAAACTGTTTTTT.

The J gene is TRBJ1-5, the V gene TRBV6-1; D is unclear. Trimming removed 1 base from V and 7 bases from J, with 11 bases in between. The V gene's germline CDR1 is MNHNS and CDR2 SASEGT. The CDR3 has 14 residues. The CDR3 here is CASSEGAAGQPQHF. The CDR3 DNA is TGTGCCAGCAGTGAAGGGGCGGCGGGACAGCCCCAGCATTTT.

This clone has just a few counts. The gene calls are TRBV5-1 and TRBJ2-4; the match to TRBD1 covers 9 bases. Trimming removed 5 bases from V and 7 bases from J; junction bases left unmatched: 10. This CDR3 region has 15 residues. Germline CDR1 reads SGHRS; CDR2 reads YFSETQ. Here the CDR3 DNA reads TGCGCCAGCAGATCGGGACAGGGTCTAGCGAACATTCAGTACTTC. Translated: CASRSGQGLANIQYF. Full variable domain (missing parts from reference TRBV5-1 and TRBJ2-4): KAGVTQTPRYLIKTRGQQVTLSCSPISGHRSVSWYQQTPGQGLQFLFEYFSETQRNKGNFPGRFSGRQFSNSRSEMNVSTLELGDSALYLCASRSGQGLANIQYFGAGTRLSVL.

This chain links TRBV5-4 with TRBJ2-7; no definite D call. Trimming took 0 bases from V and 1 from J, leaving 5 bases between them. Per the germline V gene, CDR1 is SGHNT and CDR2 is YYREEE (reference sequence). This CDR3 spans 13 amino acids. The CDR3 region is CASSLVNSYEQYF. For the CDR3, the DNA is TGTGCCAGCAGCTTGGTTAATTCCTACGAGCAGTACTTC.

A few counts support this clone. The chain couples TRBV6-6 to TRBJ2-7; tentative D call: TRBD2 (6 bases). There are 15 residues in the CDR3. Germline V gene sequence: CDR1 MNHNY, CDR2 SVGAGI (reference sequence). Trimming shortened V by 0 bases and J by 0 bases, and 9 bases separated the two germline ends. In nucleotides, the CDR3 is TGTGCCAGCAGTTACTCCCGGGGGAGCTCCTACGAGCAGTACTTC. Amino acid sequence: CASSYSRGSSYEQYF.

CDR3 residues: CASSLDREAVYEQYF. The CDR3 DNA reads TGTGCCAGCAGCTTAGACCGGGAGGCAGTCTACGAGCAGTACTTC. This rearrangement joins TRBV7-9 to TRBJ2-7; 7 bases line up with TRBD2. This CDR3 spans 15 amino acids. The junction had 6 bases not matched to a gene; V was cut back by 1 base and J by 3 bases. Germline V CDR1 and CDR2: SEHNR, FQNEAQ (reference sequence).

The chain is built from TRBV5-4 and TRBJ1-3; weak D call: TRBD1 (6 bases). The V end was cut by 1 base, the J end by 0 bases, with 8 bases between. CDR1 is SGHNT, CDR2 YYREEE, per germline (reference sequence). This CDR3 has 15 amino acids. CDR3 bases: TGTGCCAGCAGCTTGACAGGGTTCTCTGGAAACACCATATATTTT. It translates to CASSLTGFSGNTIYF.

The chain joins TRBV5-4 to TRBJ1-2; TRBD1 matches 11 bases. Looked up from germline, CDR1 is SGHNT and CDR2 is YYREEE (reference sequence). This CDR3 spans 17 amino acids. V lost 3 bases to trimming and J lost 6 bases; unmatched junction nucleotides: 13. CDR3 nucleotide sequence: TGTGCCAGCAGCTACCCGGACAGGGGGCGAGGGGGCCATGGCTACACCTTC. Translating gives CASSYPDRGRGGHGYTF. Based on the CDR3 plus reference TRBV5-4 and TRBJ1-2, the full variable domain is ETGVTQSPTHLIKTRGQQVTLRCSSQSGHNTVSWYQQALGQGPQFIFQYYREEENGRGNFPPRFSGLQFPNYSSELNVNALELDDSALYLCASSYPDRGRGGHGYTFGSGTRLTVV.

The chain has TRBV29-1 and TRBJ2-2; TRBD1 aligns across 11 bases. CDR3 length: 15 amino acids. Germline V gene lookup returns CDR1 SQVTM and CDR2 ANQGSEA. V lost 7 bases to trimming and J lost 7 bases; unmatched junction nucleotides: 11. The CDR3 nucleotides read TGCAGCGCTGCGAAAGGACAGGGGGCGATCGGGGAGCTGTTTTTT. Its translation: CSAAKGQGAIGELFF.

In its sample, this clone was seen a few times. V gene TRBV4-3 combines with J gene TRBJ2-7, with 7 bases identical to TRBD1. Losses at the gene ends were 3 bases for V and 3 bases for J; bases not matched to a gene: 11. The CDR3 is 16 residues long. Germline V CDR1 and CDR2: LGHNA, YSLEER. The CDR3 DNA reads as TGCGCCAGCAGCCAGGGAGCACAGGGGCCCCTCTACGAGCAGTACTTC. Encoded protein: CASSQGAQGPLYEQYF.

The chain combines TRBV30 with TRBJ2-7, with 7 bases aligning to TRBD2. The CDR3 contains 12 residues. Trimming took 1 base from V and 6 from J; bases not matched to a gene: 3. CDR1 GTSNPN and CDR2 SVGIG come from the germline V gene (reference sequence). The CDR3 loop reads CAWSGGGPEQYF. The CDR3, as DNA: TGTGCCTGGAGTGGGGGGGGACCCGAGCAGTACTTC.

The V and J genes are TRBV15 and TRBJ1-1, with D possibly being TRBD1 (5 bases). Trimming pared 5 bases from V and 1 base from J, leaving 14 bases between. Germline V lookup: CDR1 LNHNV, CDR2 YYDKDF (reference sequence). The CDR3 loop spans 15 amino acids. The CDR3 is CATSSSGFWNTEAFF. CDR3 nucleotide sequence: TGTGCCACCAGCTCATCAGGGTTTTGGAACACTGAAGCTTTCTTT.

This clone appeared once. This chain connects TRBV7-8 to TRBJ2-5; no clear D gene. Trimming left V 4 bases short and J 5 bases short, with 11 bases between. There are 13 residues in the CDR3. Germline V gives CDR1 SGHVS, CDR2 FQNEAQ. The CDR3 DNA sequence: TGTGCCAGCAGCTCCCAGACACGGGAGACCCAGTACTTC. Translation gives CASSSQTRETQYF. Using reference TRBV7-8 and TRBJ2-5 for the parts outside the CDR3, the full variable domain is GAGVSQSPRYKVAKRGQDVALRCDPISGHVSLFWYQQALGQGPEFLTYFQNEAQLDKSGLPSDRFFAERPEGSVSTLKIQRTQQEDSAVYLCASSSQTRETQYFGPGTRLLVL.

In its sample, this clone was seen once. V gene TRBV6-5 combines with J gene TRBJ1-6; weak D call: TRBD1 (5 bases). Trimming cost V 2 bases and J 5 bases, with 13 bases left between them. This CDR3 contains 16 residues. Germline lookup yields CDR1 MNHEY and CDR2 SVGAGI. The CDR3 DNA follows: TGTGCCAGCAGTTACGTTCCAGGGACTAATAATTCACCCCTCCACTTT. Protein product: CASSYVPGTNNSPLHF.

The gene calls are TRBV9 and TRBJ2-3, with 8 positions matching TRBD2. There are 16 residues in the CDR3. V lost 0 bases and J lost 3; bases outside the gene matches: 6. The germline gives CDR1 SGDLS, CDR2 YYNGEE. This CDR3 is CASSVDRAGGTDTQYF. The CDR3 coding sequence is TGTGCCAGCAGCGTAGACCGTGCGGGAGGAACAGATACGCAGTATTTT.

This clone has just a few counts. The J gene is TRBJ2-2, the V gene TRBV7-8; D perhaps matches TRBD1 (6 bases). V was trimmed by 11 bases and J by 1 base, leaving 20 bases between them. The CDR3 is 16 amino acids. Looked up from germline, CDR1 is SGHVS and CDR2 is FQNEAQ. The CDR3: CAGEVRDTLNTGELFF. As DNA, the CDR3 is TGTGCCGGCGAGGTCCGGGACACATTGAACACCGGGGAGCTGTTTTTT.

This sequence joins TRBV25-1 and TRBJ2-4, with 11 bases matching TRBD2. Looked up from germline, CDR1 is MGHDK and CDR2 is SYGVNS. The CDR3 has 14 residues. V lost 4 bases and J lost 5; bases outside the gene matches: 1. DNA of the CDR3: TGTGCCAGCAGTGTAGCGGGGGGGCAAAACATTCAGTACTTC. The encoded protein is CASSVAGGQNIQYF.

This sequence joins TRBV9 and TRBJ2-1, with D hard to call. The germline CDR1 and CDR2 sequences are SGDLS and YYNGEE. This CDR3 spans 13 amino acids. Trimming took 0 bases from V and 6 from J, leaving 7 bases between them. The CDR3 DNA reads TGTGCCAGCAGCGTAGGAACTGGCAATGAGCAGTTCTTC. Translation gives CASSVGTGNEQFF.

V gene TRBV5-1 combines with J gene TRBJ2-7; TRBD1 matches 10 bases. V lost 3 bases to trimming and J lost 2 bases; unmatched junction nucleotides: 5. CDR3 length equals 15 residues. Germline values: CDR1 SGHRS, CDR2 YFSETQ. For the CDR3, the DNA is TGCGCCAGCAGCTGGGCCGGGACAGGGGCCTACGAGCAGTACTTC. Residues: CASSWAGTGAYEQYF.

The rearrangement joins TRBV28 to TRBJ1-4; 9 bases fit TRBD1. The CDR3 length is 15 residues. Germline V CDR1 and CDR2: MDHEN, SYDVKM. Trimming at V came to 1 base and at J to 8 bases, leaving 5 bases not matched to a gene. CDR3 region: CASSLYGQGREKLFF. The CDR3 DNA reads TGTGCCAGCAGTTTATATGGACAGGGGCGAGAAAAACTGTTTTTT.